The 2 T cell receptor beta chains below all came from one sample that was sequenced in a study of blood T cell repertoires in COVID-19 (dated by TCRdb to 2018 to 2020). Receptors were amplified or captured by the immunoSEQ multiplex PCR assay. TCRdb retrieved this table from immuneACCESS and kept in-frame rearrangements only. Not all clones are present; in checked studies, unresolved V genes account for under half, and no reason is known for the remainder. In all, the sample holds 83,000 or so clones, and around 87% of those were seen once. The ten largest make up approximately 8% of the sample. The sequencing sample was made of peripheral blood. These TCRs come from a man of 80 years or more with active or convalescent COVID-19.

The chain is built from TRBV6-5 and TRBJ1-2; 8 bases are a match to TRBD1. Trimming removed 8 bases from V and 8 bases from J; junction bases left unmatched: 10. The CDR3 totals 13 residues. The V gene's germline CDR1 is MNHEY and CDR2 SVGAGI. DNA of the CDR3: TGTGCCAGCCTAGGACAGGGTCTCAGGGGCTACACCTTC. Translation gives CASLGQGLRGYTF.

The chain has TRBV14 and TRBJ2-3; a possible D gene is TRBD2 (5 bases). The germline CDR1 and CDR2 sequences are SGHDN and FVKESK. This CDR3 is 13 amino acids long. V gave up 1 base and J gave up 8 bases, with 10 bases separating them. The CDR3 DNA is TGTGCCAGCAGCCAAGCCTCGGCGGGTACGCAGTATTTT. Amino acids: CASSQASAGTQYF.